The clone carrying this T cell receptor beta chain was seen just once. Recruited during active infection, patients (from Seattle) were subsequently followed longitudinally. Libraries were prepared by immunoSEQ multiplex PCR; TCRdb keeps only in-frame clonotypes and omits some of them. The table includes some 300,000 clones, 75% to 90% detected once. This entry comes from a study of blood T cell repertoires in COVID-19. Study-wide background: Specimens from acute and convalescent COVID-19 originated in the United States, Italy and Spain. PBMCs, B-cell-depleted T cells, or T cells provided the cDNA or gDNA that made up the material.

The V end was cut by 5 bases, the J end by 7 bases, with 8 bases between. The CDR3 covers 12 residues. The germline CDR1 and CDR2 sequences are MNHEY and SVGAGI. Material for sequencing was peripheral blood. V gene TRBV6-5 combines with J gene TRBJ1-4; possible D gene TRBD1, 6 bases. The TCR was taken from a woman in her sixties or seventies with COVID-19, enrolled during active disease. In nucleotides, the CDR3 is TGTGCCAGCAGTACAGGGTCTGAAAAACTGTTTTTT. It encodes CASSTGSEKLFF.